The entry below gives a single TCR beta chain sequence along with its context. The target antigen is unknown. Once RNA had been extracted, it was reverse transcribed into cDNA to act as the sequencing template. Profiling relied on immunoSEQ multiplex PCR, and the TCRdb table lists in-frame clones only, not all of them. The sample contains about 180,000 clones, approximately 65% of which appear only once. This entry belongs to a study of CD8+ T cells in alopecia areata. The wider study: The drug, oral tofacitinib, was given to treated patients at 5 to 10 mg twice daily.

The CDR3 is made up of 14 amino acids. Unmatched junction bases numbered 5, after V lost 2 bases and J lost 2 bases. Germline values: CDR1 SQVTM, CDR2 ANQGSEA. The study team obtained lesional scalp punch biopsies and peripheral blood from alopecia areata patients. Overall study findings and caveats: For lesional scalp, especially alopecia totalis/universalis, clonality was higher than in normal scalp. Resident alphabeta T cells of normal skin are also sequenced in scalp samples.

This TCR derives from a human donor with alopecia areata. The sequences come from CD8+ T cells sorted from blood, collected at week 0. The chain combines TRBV29-1 with TRBJ2-5, with 7 bases lining up with TRBD1. The CDR3 DNA sequence: TGCAGCGTTGAAAAGGGGGCAAGTCAAGAGACCCAGTACTTC. This translates into CSVEKGASQETQYF.